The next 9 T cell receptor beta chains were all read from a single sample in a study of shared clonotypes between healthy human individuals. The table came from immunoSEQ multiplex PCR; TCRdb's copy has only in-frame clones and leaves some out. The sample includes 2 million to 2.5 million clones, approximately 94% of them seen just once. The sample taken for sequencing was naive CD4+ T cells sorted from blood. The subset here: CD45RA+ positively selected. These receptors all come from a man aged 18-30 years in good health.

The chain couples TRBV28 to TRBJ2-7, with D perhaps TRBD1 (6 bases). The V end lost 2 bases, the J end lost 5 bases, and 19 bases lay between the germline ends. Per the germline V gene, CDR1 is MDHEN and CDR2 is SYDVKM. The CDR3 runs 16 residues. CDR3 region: CASSLGGTVGNHEQYF. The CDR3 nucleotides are TGTGCCAGCAGTTTAGGGGGCACGGTCGGAAACCACGAGCAGTACTTC.

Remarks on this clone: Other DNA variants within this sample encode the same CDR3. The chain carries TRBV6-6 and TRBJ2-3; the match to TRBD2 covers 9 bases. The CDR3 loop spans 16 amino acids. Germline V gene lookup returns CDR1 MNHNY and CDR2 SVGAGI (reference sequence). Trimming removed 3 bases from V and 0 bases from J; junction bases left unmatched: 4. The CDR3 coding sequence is TGTGCCAGCAGTTATAGGCTAGCGGGGAGCACAGATACGCAGTATTTT. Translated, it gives CASSYRLAGSTDTQYF.

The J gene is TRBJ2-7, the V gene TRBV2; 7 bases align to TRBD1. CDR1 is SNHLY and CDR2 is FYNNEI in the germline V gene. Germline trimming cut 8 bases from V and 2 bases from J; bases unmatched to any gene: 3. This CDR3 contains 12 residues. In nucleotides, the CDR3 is TGTGCCAGCTCCCAGGGGGCCTACGAGCAGTACTTC. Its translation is CASSQGAYEQYF.

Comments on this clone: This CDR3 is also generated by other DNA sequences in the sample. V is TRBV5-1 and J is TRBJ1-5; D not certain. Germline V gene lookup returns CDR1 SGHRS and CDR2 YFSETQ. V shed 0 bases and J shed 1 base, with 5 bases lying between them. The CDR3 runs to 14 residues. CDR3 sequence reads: CASSLEGSNQPQHF. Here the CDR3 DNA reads TGCGCCAGCAGCTTGGAAGGCAGCAATCAGCCCCAGCATTTT.

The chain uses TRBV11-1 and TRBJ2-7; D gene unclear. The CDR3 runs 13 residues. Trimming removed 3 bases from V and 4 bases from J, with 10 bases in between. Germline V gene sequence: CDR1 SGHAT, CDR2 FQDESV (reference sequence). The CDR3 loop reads CASSFHRDYEQYF. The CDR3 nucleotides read TGTGCCAGCAGCTTCCATCGAGATTACGAGCAGTACTTC.

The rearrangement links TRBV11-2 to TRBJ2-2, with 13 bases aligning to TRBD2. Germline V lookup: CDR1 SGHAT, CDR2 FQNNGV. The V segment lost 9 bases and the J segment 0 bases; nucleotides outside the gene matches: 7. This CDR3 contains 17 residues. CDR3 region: CARPRTSGGPNTGELFF. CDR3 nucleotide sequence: TGTGCCAGACCTAGGACTAGCGGGGGCCCGAACACCGGGGAGCTGTTTTTT.

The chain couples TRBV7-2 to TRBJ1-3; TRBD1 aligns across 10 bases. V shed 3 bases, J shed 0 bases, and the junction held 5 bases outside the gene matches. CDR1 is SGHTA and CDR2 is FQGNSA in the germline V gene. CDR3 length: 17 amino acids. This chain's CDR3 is CASSFVGTGDSGNTIYF. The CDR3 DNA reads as TGTGCCAGCAGCTTCGTAGGGACAGGGGACTCTGGAAACACCATATATTTT.

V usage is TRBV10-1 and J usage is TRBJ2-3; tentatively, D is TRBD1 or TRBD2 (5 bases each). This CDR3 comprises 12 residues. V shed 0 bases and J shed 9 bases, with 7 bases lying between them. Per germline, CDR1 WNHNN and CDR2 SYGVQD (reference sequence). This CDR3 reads CASSESGETQYF. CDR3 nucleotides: TGCGCCAGCAGTGAGTCGGGGGAGACGCAGTATTTT.

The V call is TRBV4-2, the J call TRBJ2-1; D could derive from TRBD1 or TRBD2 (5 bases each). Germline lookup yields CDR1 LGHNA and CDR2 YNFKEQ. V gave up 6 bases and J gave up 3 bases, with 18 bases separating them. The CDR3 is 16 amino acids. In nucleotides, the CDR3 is TGTGCCAGCAGTCCGTTAAGGGGAGAAAACTACAATGAGCAGTTCTTC. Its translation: CASSPLRGENYNEQFF.